Shown below are 31 T cell receptor beta chains from a single sample sequenced in a study of PD-L1 blockade in urothelial cancer. Time point described: pretreatment peripheral blood. Clones were sequenced by immunoSEQ multiplex PCR, and TCRdb holds only the in-frame ones, with some missing. This sample carries approximately 45,000 clones, 82% of them seen once, and the ten largest clones take 1.5% to 2%. This specimen consisted of PBMCs, obtained around atezolizumab (anti-PD-L1) treatment. Source of these receptors: a man aged 45-65 years with urothelial cancer.

The CDR3: CASSPNRDSNTEAFF. In DNA form, the CDR3 reads TGTGCCAGCTCCCCGAACCGGGACAGCAACACTGAAGCTTTCTTT. The chain employs TRBV18 and TRBJ1-1; 7 nucleotides agree with TRBD1. Germline V gene lookup returns CDR1 KGHSH and CDR2 LQKENI. The CDR3 extends over 15 amino acids. Unmatched junction bases numbered 9, after V lost 6 bases and J lost 2 bases.

The chain carries TRBV19 and TRBJ2-1; 8 bases line up with TRBD2. Germline trimming cut 5 bases from V and 5 bases from J; bases unmatched to any gene: 5. Germline V gene data show CDR1 as LNHDA and CDR2 as SQIVND (reference sequence). CDR3 length: 14 residues. Here the CDR3 DNA reads TGTGCCAGTAGTCCCGGGACTAGACACAATGAGCAGTTCTTC. It encodes CASSPGTRHNEQFF.

This sequence joins TRBV10-1 and TRBJ2-2, with D tentatively TRBD2 (6 bases). Trimming took 6 bases from V and 0 from J, leaving 8 bases between them. The germline V gene has CDR1 WNHNN and CDR2 SYGVQD (reference sequence). This CDR3 region has 14 residues. CDR3 DNA: TGCGCCAGCAGGCGGGACCCGAACACCGGGGAGCTGTTTTTT. This sequence encodes CASRRDPNTGELFF.

The rearrangement links TRBV7-9 to TRBJ1-5; no clear D gene. The length of the CDR3 is 14 residues. V lost 8 bases and J lost 1, with 12 bases in between. Germline CDR1 SEHNR, CDR2 FQNEAQ (reference sequence). For the CDR3, the DNA is TGTGCCAGCCAACAAGGAGCCAGCAATCAGCCCCAGCATTTT. Residues: CASQQGASNQPQHF.

CDR3 protein: CASSLGDSSYEQYF. The CDR3 DNA sequence: TGTGCCAGCAGCTTGGGGGACAGCTCCTACGAGCAGTACTTC. V is TRBV5-5 and J is TRBJ2-7, with TRBD1 matching over 7 bases. Germline V gives CDR1 SGHKS, CDR2 YYEKEE (reference sequence). This CDR3 has 14 residues. The V and J ends lost 0 bases and 0 bases, in that order; junction bases with no gene match: 0.

The J gene is TRBJ2-1, the V gene TRBV5-6; 9 bases map to TRBD1. The CDR3 is 17 amino acids. J gave up 1 base and V 3 bases, and 8 bases lay outside the gene matches. CDR1 SGHDT and CDR2 YYEEEE come from the germline V gene. The CDR3 DNA reads as TGTGCCAGCAGCTCCTGGACAGGGGTGAAGTCCTACAATGAGCAGTTCTTC. It is translated as CASSSWTGVKSYNEQFF.

This chain joins TRBV19 and TRBJ1-1, with 9 positions matching TRBD1. The germline CDR1 and CDR2 sequences are LNHDA and SQIVND (reference sequence). There are 14 residues in the CDR3. V was pared by 10 bases and J by 4 bases, with 10 bases of the junction left unmatched. CDR3 loop: CATGDRASITEAFF. The CDR3 nucleotides are TGTGCCACCGGGGACAGGGCGTCGATCACTGAAGCTTTCTTT.

This chain links TRBV7-2 with TRBJ2-2; unclear D gene. Germline V lookup: CDR1 SGHTA, CDR2 FQGNSA. The CDR3 runs 12 residues. Trimming removed 8 bases at V and 2 bases at J, with 6 bases between. In DNA form, the CDR3 reads TGTGCCAGCGGGCTCAACACCGGGGAGCTGTTTTTT. This translates into CASGLNTGELFF.

The CDR3: CASTHQRGGNEQFF. In DNA, the CDR3 is TGCGCCAGCACGCACCAGCGGGGGGGGAATGAGCAGTTCTTC. The rearrangement links TRBV10-2 to TRBJ2-1; 10 positions agree with TRBD2. Germline values: CDR1 WSHSY, CDR2 SAAADI. The V segment lost 7 bases and the J segment 7 bases; nucleotides outside the gene matches: 7. This CDR3 has 14 amino acids.

This clone was counted a single time. The chain employs TRBV7-2 and TRBJ1-5; D is perhaps TRBD1 (6 bases). Germline values: CDR1 SGHTA, CDR2 FQGNSA. The CDR3 sequence is 14 residues long. Trimming left V 5 bases short and J 1 base short, with 9 bases between. The CDR3: CASSRQGSNQPQHF. The CDR3 bases are TGTGCCAGCAGCCGCCAGGGGAGCAATCAGCCCCAGCATTTT.

The chain recombines TRBV18 with TRBJ1-1, with D possibly matching TRBD1 (5 bases). This CDR3 has 15 residues. The V gene lost 4 bases and the J gene lost 0 bases, with 12 bases spanning the gap. The V gene's germline CDR1 is KGHSH and CDR2 LQKENI. The chain's CDR3 is CASSLVGGMNTEAFF. The DNA for the CDR3 is TGTGCCAGCTCACTTGTGGGGGGGATGAACACTGAAGCTTTCTTT.

This chain uses TRBV5-4 with TRBJ2-5; 10 bases match TRBD2. V was clipped by 2 bases and J by 2 bases; unmatched bases: 3. Germline V gene data show CDR1 as SGHNT and CDR2 as YYREEE (reference sequence). The CDR3 spans 15 residues. The CDR3, as DNA: TGTGCCAGCAGCTTCGGACTAGCGGAACAAGAGACCCAGTACTTC. This sequence encodes CASSFGLAEQETQYF. The full variable domain, rest sourced from reference TRBV5-4 and TRBJ2-5, is ETGVTQSPTHLIKTRGQQVTLRCSSQSGHNTVSWYQQALGQGPQFIFQYYREEENGRGNFPPRFSGLQFPNYSSELNVNALELDDSALYLCASSFGLAEQETQYFGPGTRLLVL.

This clone was recorded once. The chain couples TRBV27 to TRBJ1-3; D call uncertain. In germline, CDR1 is MNHEY, CDR2 SMNVEV (reference sequence). The ends were cut back, 1 base at V and 4 bases at J, with 8 bases in the middle. This CDR3 has 14 amino acids. The CDR3 coding sequence is TGTGCCAGCAGTTTATTCGGAGGCGGAAACACCATATATTTT. Translated: CASSLFGGGNTIYF.

This clone was seen only once. The gene calls are TRBV6-1 and TRBJ2-7; D call uncertain. Germline V gene sequence: CDR1 MNHNS, CDR2 SASEGT. The CDR3 loop spans 13 amino acids. Trimming pared 4 bases from V and 4 bases from J, leaving 11 bases between. The CDR3 region has the DNA TGTGCCAGCAGTGCATCCAGCGCATACGAGCAGTACTTC. Its protein is CASSASSAYEQYF.

The chain is built from TRBV9 and TRBJ2-5, with D possibly matching TRBD1 (6 bases). The last part of the DNA fits TRBJ2-7 better; the J call may be wrong. The length of the CDR3 is 13 residues. Germline loops: CDR1 SGDLS, CDR2 YYNGEE. For the CDR3, the DNA is TGTGCCAGCAGCGTAGTTGGGGGCGACGAGCAGTACTTC. It translates to CASSVVGGDEQYF.

V usage is TRBV7-9 and J usage is TRBJ1-2; no clear D. Trimming shortened V by 5 bases and J by 6 bases, and 16 bases separated the two germline ends. Germline loops: CDR1 SEHNR, CDR2 FQNEAQ (reference sequence). The CDR3 spans 14 residues. CDR3 nucleotides: TGTGCCAGCAGCGCAGCCTGGGCGGGTGATGGCTACACCTTC. The encoded protein is CASSAAWAGDGYTF.

This clone has just one count. This chain connects TRBV7-6 to TRBJ1-1; no reliable D call. Germline assignment: CDR1 SGHVS and CDR2 FNYEAQ. The length of the CDR3 is 14 residues. V was pared by 4 bases and J by 1 base, with 10 bases between. The DNA of the CDR3 is TGTGCCAGCAGCTCTCTGGGAGGGAACACTGAAGCTTTCTTT. Protein: CASSSLGGNTEAFF.

The chain is built from TRBV11-3 and TRBJ1-3; weak D call: TRBD1 (5 bases). The CDR3 covers 17 residues. V lost 6 bases to trimming and J lost 8 bases, with 26 bases between them. Per the germline V gene, CDR1 is SGHNT and CDR2 is YENEEA. CDR3 sequence reads: CASRPPAGLTLRDTIYF. CDR3 bases: TGTGCCAGCAGACCACCGGCGGGACTCACGCTGCGGGACACCATATATTTT.

The CDR3 reads CASRGRVGDYGYTF. The CDR3 DNA is TGTGCCAGCAGAGGCCGTGTCGGGGACTATGGCTACACCTTC. The chain has TRBV6-1 and TRBJ1-2; no firm D call. Trimming removed 6 bases from V and 3 bases from J, with 14 bases in between. The germline CDR1 and CDR2 sequences are MNHNS and SASEGT. The CDR3 has 14 residues.

This chain uses TRBV7-9 with TRBJ1-2; D ambiguous. From germline, CDR1 is SEHNR and CDR2 FQNEAQ (reference sequence). The ends were cut back, 1 base at V and 3 bases at J, with 6 bases in the middle. This CDR3 has 13 residues. CDR3 bases: TGTGCCAGCAGCTTAGGAGAGGACTATGGCTACACCTTC. The encoded protein is CASSLGEDYGYTF.

This chain uses TRBV5-1 with TRBJ2-3; TRBD2 aligns across 7 bases. With V trimmed by 0 bases and J by 3 bases, 4 bases remained unmatched. From germline, CDR1 is SGHRS and CDR2 YFSETQ. This CDR3 has 15 amino acids. The CDR3 region is CASSLVASGTDTQYF. The CDR3 region has the DNA TGCGCCAGCAGCTTGGTGGCTAGCGGTACAGATACGCAGTATTTT.

CDR3 amino acids: CASSLAASGNEQYF. The CDR3 bases are TGCGCCAGCAGCTTGGCGGCTAGCGGGAACGAGCAGTACTTC. The V and J genes are TRBV5-1 and TRBJ2-7; 9 nucleotides match TRBD2. CDR3 size: 14 residues. CDR1 and CDR2 (germline): SGHRS, YFSETQ. The trim removed 0 bases at V and 5 bases at J, leaving 3 bases unmatched. The full variable domain, rest sourced from reference TRBV5-1 and TRBJ2-7, is KAGVTQTPRYLIKTRGQQVTLSCSPISGHRSVSWYQQTPGQGLQFLFEYFSETQRNKGNFPGRFSGRQFSNSRSEMNVSTLELGDSALYLCASSLAASGNEQYFGPGTRLTVT.

The CDR3 loop is CASSLGDGRAGETQYF. DNA of the CDR3: TGCGCCAGCAGCTTGGGGGACGGGAGGGCCGGAGAGACCCAGTACTTC. The rearrangement uses TRBV5-1 and TRBJ2-5; TRBD2 aligns across 8 bases. The trim removed 0 bases at V and 4 bases at J, leaving 8 bases unmatched. CDR1 and CDR2 (germline): SGHRS, YFSETQ. The length of the CDR3 is 16 residues.

This clone was observed once. The chain employs TRBV20-1 and TRBJ2-1; D ambiguous. V shed 4 bases and J shed 6 bases, with 4 bases lying between them. The CDR3 runs to 10 residues. Germline CDR1 is DFQATT and CDR2 is SNEGSKA (reference sequence). CDR3 coding DNA: TGCAGTGCTACTTTCAATGAGCAGTTCTTC. Protein: CSATFNEQFF.

The sample holds a few counts of this clone. The chain uses TRBV18 and TRBJ1-1, with 11 bases aligning to TRBD1. CDR3 length: 14 amino acids. The V gene end was trimmed by 2 bases and the J gene end by 4 bases; junction bases not matched to a gene: 0. Germline assignment: CDR1 KGHSH and CDR2 LQKENI. Here the CDR3 DNA reads TGTGCCAGCTCACCAGGGACAGGGGGCACTGAAGCTTTCTTT. Translated: CASSPGTGGTEAFF.

The chain couples TRBV15 to TRBJ2-3, with 9 nucleotides matching TRBD2. The CDR3 covers 15 residues. J gave up 4 bases and V 0 bases, and 2 bases lay outside the gene matches. The V gene's germline CDR1 is LNHNV and CDR2 YYDKDF (reference sequence). The CDR3 protein is CATSRDAGGADTQYF. The CDR3 nucleotides read TGTGCCACCAGCAGAGATGCGGGGGGGGCAGATACGCAGTATTTT.

As DNA, the CDR3 is TGTGCCAGCAGCGCCGACTATGCTGAGCAGTTCTTC. This sequence encodes CASSADYAEQFF. The J gene is TRBJ2-1, the V gene TRBV5-4; TRBD2 is a possible D gene (5 bases). Germline V lookup: CDR1 SGHNT, CDR2 YYREEE (reference sequence). The CDR3 is 12 residues long. V dropped 4 bases and J dropped 9 bases, with 11 bases sitting between them.

This chain uses TRBV30 with TRBJ2-1; 10 nucleotides agree with TRBD1. This CDR3 is 12 amino acids long. Per the germline V gene, CDR1 is GTSNPN and CDR2 is SVGIG (reference sequence). Germline trimming cut 5 bases from V and 8 bases from J; bases unmatched to any gene: 3. The CDR3: CAWETGGYEQFF. The CDR3 bases are TGTGCCTGGGAGACAGGGGGCTATGAGCAGTTCTTC.

V gene TRBV7-8 combines with J gene TRBJ2-6, with 7 bases aligning to TRBD1. This CDR3 is built from 16 residues. Germline-derived CDR1 and CDR2 are SGHVS and FQNEAQ. Trimming took 5 bases from V and 2 from J; bases not matched to a gene: 6. DNA of the CDR3: TGTGCCAGCAGCACATCCGACAGGGCTGGGGCCAACGTCCTGACTTTC. Protein sequence: CASSTSDRAGANVLTF.

The table lists this clone with a count of one. The chain joins TRBV19 to TRBJ1-2; D is ambiguous. The V end was cut by 4 bases, the J end by 3 bases, with 15 bases between. CDR3 size: 15 residues. In germline, CDR1 is LNHDA, CDR2 SQIVND (reference sequence). Here the CDR3 DNA reads TGTGCCAGTAGTACCCGAACTGATGCGGACTATGGCTACACCTTC. Residues: CASSTRTDADYGYTF.

The chain couples TRBV14 to TRBJ2-3; 7 nucleotides line up with TRBD2. J lost 0 bases, V lost 3 bases, and 3 bases had no gene match. The CDR3 loop spans 15 amino acids. The germline gives CDR1 SGHDN, CDR2 FVKESK. CDR3 amino acids: CASSQGLLSTDTQYF. The CDR3 DNA reads TGTGCCAGCAGCCAGGGACTACTCAGCACAGATACGCAGTATTTT.